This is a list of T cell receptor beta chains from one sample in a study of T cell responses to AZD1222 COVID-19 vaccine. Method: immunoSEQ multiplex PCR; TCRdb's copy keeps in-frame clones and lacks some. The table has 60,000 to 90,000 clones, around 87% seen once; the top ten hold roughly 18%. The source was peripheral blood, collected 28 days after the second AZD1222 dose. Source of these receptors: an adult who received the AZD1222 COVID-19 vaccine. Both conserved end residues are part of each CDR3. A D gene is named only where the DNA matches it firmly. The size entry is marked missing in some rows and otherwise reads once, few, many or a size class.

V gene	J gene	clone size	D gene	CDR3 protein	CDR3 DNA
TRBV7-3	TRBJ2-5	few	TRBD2	CASSLTSGGVQETQYF	TGTGCCAGCAGCCTAACTAGCGGGGGGGTGCAAGAGACCCAGTACTTC
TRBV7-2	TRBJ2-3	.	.	CASSPRGTQYF	TGTGCCAGCAGCCCCCGGGGTACGCAGTATTTT
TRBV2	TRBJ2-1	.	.	CASSVLSTKFF	TGTGCCAGCAGTGTATTGTCGACGAAGTTCTTC
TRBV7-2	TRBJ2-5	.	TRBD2	CASSSGLQQETQYF	TGTGCCAGCAGCTCGGGACTACAACAAGAGACCCAGTACTTC
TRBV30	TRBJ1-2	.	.	CAWSPGNSNYGYTF	TGTGCCTGGAGTCCAGGGAACAGTAACTATGGCTACACCTTC
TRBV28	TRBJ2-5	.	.	CASSWVEKETQYF	TGTGCCAGCTCCTGGGTCGAGAAAGAGACCCAGTACTTC
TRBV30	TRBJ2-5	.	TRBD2	CAWSPPRPFGGASETQYF	TGTGCCTGGAGCCCACCCCGTCCCTTCGGGGGGGCCTCTGAGACCCAGTACTTC
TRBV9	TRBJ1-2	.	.	CASSVSAGQGGYTF	TGTGCCAGCAGCGTATCCGCAGGTCAAGGTGGCTACACCTTC
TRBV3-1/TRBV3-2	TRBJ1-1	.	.	CASSPSFDRNTEAFF	TGTGCCAGCAGCCCCTCCTTCGACAGGAACACTGAAGCTTTCTTT
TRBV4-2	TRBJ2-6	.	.	CASSQGDQSSGANVLTF	TGTGCCAGCAGCCAGGGAGACCAGAGCTCTGGGGCCAACGTCCTGACTTTC
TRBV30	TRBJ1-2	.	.	CAWSVQRGGNYGYTF	TGTGCCTGGAGTGTACAGCGGGGGGGCAACTATGGCTACACCTTC
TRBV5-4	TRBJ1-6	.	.	CASSLIGDNSPLHF	TGTGCCAGCAGCTTAATAGGGGATAATTCACCCCTCCACTTT
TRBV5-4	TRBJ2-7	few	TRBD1	CASSLFEGTGAYEQYF	TGTGCCAGCAGCTTGTTCGAGGGGACAGGGGCCTACGAGCAGTACTTC
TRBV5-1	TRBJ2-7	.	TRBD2	CASSLGVAGGRSEQYF	TGCGCCAGCAGCTTGGGGGTGGCGGGGGGCCGTTCCGAGCAGTACTTC
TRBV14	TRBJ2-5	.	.	CASSPGVAGTQYF	TGTGCCAGCAGCCCCGGGGTGGCAGGGACCCAGTACTTC
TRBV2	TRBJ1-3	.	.	CAIRDFSSGNTIYF	TGTGCCATCCGCGATTTCAGCTCTGGAAACACCATATATTTT
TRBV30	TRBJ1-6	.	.	CAWGILRQGRNSPLHF	TGTGCCTGGGGAATTCTCCGGCAGGGCAGGAATTCACCCCTCCACTTT
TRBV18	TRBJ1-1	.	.	CASSADRNTEAFF	TGTGCCAGCTCCGCCGATCGGAACACTGAAGCTTTCTTT
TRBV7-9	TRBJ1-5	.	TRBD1	CASSSGTGNQPQHF	TGTGCCAGCAGCTCAGGGACAGGTAATCAGCCCCAGCATTTT
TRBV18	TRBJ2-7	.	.	CASSLLRSDYEQYF	TGTGCCAGCTCACTCCTCAGGTCCGACTACGAGCAGTACTTC
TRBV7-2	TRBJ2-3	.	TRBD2	CASSLLAGGRTDTQYF	TGTGCCAGCAGCTTACTAGCGGGGGGGCGGACAGATACGCAGTATTTT
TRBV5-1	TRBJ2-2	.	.	CAIAGRNTGELFF	TGCGCCATCGCTGGGAGGAACACCGGGGAGCTGTTTTTT
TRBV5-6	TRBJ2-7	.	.	CASSTSLYEQYF	TGTGCCAGCAGCACGTCGCTCTACGAGCAGTACTTC
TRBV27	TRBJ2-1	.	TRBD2	CASSSGLAGPEQFF	TGTGCCAGCAGTTCTGGACTAGCGGGGCCTGAGCAGTTCTTC
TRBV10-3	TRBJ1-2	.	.	CAISGGKGYGYTF	TGTGCCATCAGTGGAGGGAAAGGGTATGGCTACACCTTC
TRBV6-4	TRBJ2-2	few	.	CASSETVDNTGELFF	TGTGCCAGCAGTGAGACAGTCGATAACACCGGGGAGCTGTTTTTT
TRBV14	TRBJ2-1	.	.	CASSQVKWGDEQFF	TGTGCCAGCAGCCAAGTCAAGTGGGGGGATGAGCAGTTCTTC
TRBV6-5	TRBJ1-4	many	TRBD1	CASLGTVNEKLFF	TGTGCCAGCCTCGGGACAGTTAATGAAAAACTGTTTTTT
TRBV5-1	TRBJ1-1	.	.	CASSLRQMNTEAFF	TGCGCCAGCAGCTTGAGGCAGATGAACACTGAAGCTTTCTTT
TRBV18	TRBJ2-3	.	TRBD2	CASSPLTGLAGPGTDTQYF	TGTGCCAGCTCACCACTTACGGGGCTAGCGGGGCCCGGGACAGATACGCAGTATTTT
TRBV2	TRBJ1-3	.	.	CASSVVEGNTIYF	TGTGCCAGCAGTGTCGTTGAAGGAAACACCATATATTTT
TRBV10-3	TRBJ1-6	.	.	CAISEFEGGRSPLHF	TGTGCCATCAGTGAGTTCGAGGGTGGCCGCTCACCCCTCCACTTT
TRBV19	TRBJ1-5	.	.	CASSIQGTGNQPQHF	TGTGCCAGTAGTATTCAGGGGACGGGCAATCAGCCCCAGCATTTT
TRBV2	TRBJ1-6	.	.	CASNDRPNSPLHF	TGTGCCAGCAACGACCGGCCTAATTCACCCCTCCACTTT
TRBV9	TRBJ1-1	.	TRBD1	CASSRKQGTTEAFF	TGTGCCAGCAGCAGGAAACAGGGGACCACTGAAGCTTTCTTT
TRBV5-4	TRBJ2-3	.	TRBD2	CASSLGLAASTDTQYF	TGTGCCAGCAGCTTGGGTCTAGCGGCTAGCACAGATACGCAGTATTTT
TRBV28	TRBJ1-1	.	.	CASSSLPSTGATEAFF	TGTGCCAGCAGTTCGCTTCCCTCCACAGGTGCCACTGAAGCTTTCTTT
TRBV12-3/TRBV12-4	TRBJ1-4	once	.	CASSYISGEKLFF	TGTGCCAGCAGTTACATTAGTGGGGAAAAACTGTTTTTT
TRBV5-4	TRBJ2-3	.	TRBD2	CASSSSLAGGLTDTQYF	TGTGCCAGCAGCTCCTCACTAGCGGGGGGACTCACAGATACGCAGTATTTT
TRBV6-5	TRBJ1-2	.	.	CASSRDGESSGYTF	TGTGCCAGCAGTCGGGACGGGGAGTCTAGCGGCTACACCTTC
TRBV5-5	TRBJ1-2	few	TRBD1	CASSLGDRVYYGYTF	TGTGCCAGCAGCTTGGGGGACAGGGTCTACTATGGCTACACCTTC
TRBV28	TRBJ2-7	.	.	CASTDLASSEYF	TGTGCCAGCACCGATTTAGCGTCGTCGGAGTACTTC
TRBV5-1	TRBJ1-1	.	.	CASSVQGSTEAFF	TGCGCCAGCAGCGTCCAGGGGAGCACTGAAGCTTTCTTT
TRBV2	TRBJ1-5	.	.	CASSEDKNNQPQHF	TGTGCCAGCAGTGAAGACAAGAACAATCAGCCCCAGCATTTT
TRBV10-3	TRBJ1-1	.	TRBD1	CAAAGTENTEAFF	TGTGCCGCCGCCGGGACAGAGAACACTGAAGCTTTCTTT
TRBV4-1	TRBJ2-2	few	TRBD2	CASSQERGGYTGELFF	TGCGCCAGCAGCCAAGAACGGGGGGGTTACACCGGGGAGCTGTTTTTT
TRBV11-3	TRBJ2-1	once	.	CASSLVRGSNEQFF	TGTGCCAGCAGCTTAGTTAGGGGCAGTAATGAGCAGTTCTTC
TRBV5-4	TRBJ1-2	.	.	CASSLDGANYGYTF	TGTGCCAGCAGCTTGGACGGAGCTAACTATGGCTACACCTTC
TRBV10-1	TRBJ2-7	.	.	CASSDGLLQHEQYF	TGCGCCAGCAGTGATGGGCTTCTTCAGCACGAGCAGTACTTC
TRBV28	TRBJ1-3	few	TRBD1	CASSLSRGQVAGNTIYF	TGTGCCAGCAGTCTGTCGAGGGGACAGGTGGCGGGAAACACCATATATTTT
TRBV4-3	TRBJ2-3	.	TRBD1	CASSLRDRVPDTQYF	TGCGCCAGCAGCCTCCGGGACAGGGTTCCAGATACGCAGTATTTT
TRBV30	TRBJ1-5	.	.	CAWSLGGNQPQHF	TGTGCCTGGAGTTTGGGGGGCAATCAGCCCCAGCATTTT
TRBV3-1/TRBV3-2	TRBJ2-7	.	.	CASSQDRGRPFYEQYF	TGTGCCAGCAGCCAAGATCGGGGGCGACCCTTCTACGAGCAGTACTTC
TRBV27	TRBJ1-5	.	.	CASSGRGYQPQHF	TGTGCCAGCAGTGGACGAGGGTACCAGCCCCAGCATTTT